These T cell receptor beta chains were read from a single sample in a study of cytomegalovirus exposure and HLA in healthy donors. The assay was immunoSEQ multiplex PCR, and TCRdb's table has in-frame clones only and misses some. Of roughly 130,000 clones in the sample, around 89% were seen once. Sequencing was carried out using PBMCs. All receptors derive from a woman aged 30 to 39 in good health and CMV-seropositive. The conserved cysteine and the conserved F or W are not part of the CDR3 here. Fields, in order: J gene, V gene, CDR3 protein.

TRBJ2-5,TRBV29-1,SVERTSKRETQY
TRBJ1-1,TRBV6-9,AIGGETPSTEAF
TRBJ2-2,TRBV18,ASSPRTGKTGELF
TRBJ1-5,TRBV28,ASSLRGSRNQPQH
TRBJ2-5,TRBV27,ASRPLGTDQETQY
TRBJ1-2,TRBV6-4,ASSDSSHSPSYT
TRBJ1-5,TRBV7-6,ASSFGFGGSNQPQH
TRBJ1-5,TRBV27,ASSSTGNSNQPQH
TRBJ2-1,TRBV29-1,SVEGLVGVYNEQF
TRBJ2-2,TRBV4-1,ASSLLGQGATGELF
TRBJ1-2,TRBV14,ASSPLGGGDGYT
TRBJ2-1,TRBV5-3,ARSYFGGPYEQF
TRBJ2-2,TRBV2,ASSLNTGELF
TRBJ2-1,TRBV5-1,ASSPGGPSVNNEQF
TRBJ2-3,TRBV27,ASSLSTSGGTDTQY
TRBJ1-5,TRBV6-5,ASSAQGSRNQPQH
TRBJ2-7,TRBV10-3,AIRGASYEQY
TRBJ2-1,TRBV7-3,ASSSRRDNEQF
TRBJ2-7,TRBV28,ASSLPGQVYYEQY
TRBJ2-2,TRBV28,ASSFQQGRSGELF
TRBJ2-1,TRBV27,ASSSSGVGNEQF
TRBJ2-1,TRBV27,ASSEGSAGVGEQF
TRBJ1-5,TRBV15,ATSIEPTGFQPQH
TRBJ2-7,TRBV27,ASSQLGADEQY
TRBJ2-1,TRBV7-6,ASSLAGGVNEQF
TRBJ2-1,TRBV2,ASRTSGPQEQF
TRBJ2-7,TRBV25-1,ASSERLKTSSYEQY
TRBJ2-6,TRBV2,ASNPVKRGLSGANVLT
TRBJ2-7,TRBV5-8,ASSAVSGSSYEQY
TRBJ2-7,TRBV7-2,ASSLARGDEQY
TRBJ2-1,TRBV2,ASSGDSSSYNEQF
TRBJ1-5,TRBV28,ASSFRGYNQPQH
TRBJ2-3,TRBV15,ATSSPGLATGNTQY
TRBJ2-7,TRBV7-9,ASSLLSASGEQY
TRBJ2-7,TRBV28,ASSSRDEQY
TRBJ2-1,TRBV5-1,ASRPEGISYNEQF
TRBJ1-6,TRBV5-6,ASSFRGIGSDSPLH
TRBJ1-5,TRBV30,AWSLPGGNQPQH